A selection of T cell receptor beta chains follows, all from one sample in a study of vaccination and CD4 T cells after COVID-19. MiXCR, run by TCRdb on the PCR reads, gives a single entry per CDR3 protein. The sample has approximately 20,000 distinct CDR3 sequences; around 40% are singletons. Their cognate antigens are unknown. This specimen consisted of CD4+ T cells from blood, cultured in vitro, obtained before SARS-CoV-2 vaccination. Source of these receptors: a human donor who had recovered from COVID-19. Each CDR3 is given with its conserved first and last residue. Each record gives: D gene, V gene, J gene, clone size, CDR3 DNA, CDR3 protein. The D gene is left open where the match is weak. Only part of the rows carry a size: once, few, many, or a class if the clone is expanded.

TRBD2	TRBV5-4	TRBJ2-5	NA	TGTGCCAGCAGCTTACGCGGGAGAAGTGAGACCCAGTACTTC	CASSLRGRSETQYF
TRBD2	TRBV6-1	TRBJ2-2	NA	TGTGCCAGCCGATGGACTAGCGGGAGGCAGACCGGGGAGCTGTTTTTT	CASRWTSGRQTGELFF
NA	TRBV5-4	TRBJ2-3	NA	TGTGCCAGCAGCTCCCGATGGGGAGATACGCAGTATTTT	CASSSRWGDTQYF
NA	TRBV5-1	TRBJ2-1	NA	TGCGCCAGCAGCTTGCTTCTAGGCGGCGAGCAGTTCTTC	CASSLLLGGEQFF
TRBD1	TRBV20-1	TRBJ2-3	NA	TGCAGCGTTTTGAGACAGGGTGATGCAGATACGCAGTATTTT	CSVLRQGDADTQYF
TRBD1	TRBV6-2/TRBV6-3	TRBJ1-1	NA	TGTGCCAGCAGTCCGCGACAGGGGAGGATGAACACTGAAGCTTTCTTT	CASSPRQGRMNTEAFF
NA	TRBV20-1	TRBJ1-3	NA	TGCAGTGTACCGACAGACTCTGGAAACACCATATATTTT	CSVPTDSGNTIYF
TRBD1	TRBV7-2	TRBJ1-2	few	TGTGCCAGCAGCTCACAGGGGGCGCTTGGCTACACCTTC	CASSSQGALGYTF
TRBD1	TRBV30	TRBJ1-5	NA	TGTGCCTGGACTACGGGACAGAGCAATCAGCCCCAGCATTTT	CAWTTGQSNQPQHF
TRBD1	TRBV19	TRBJ2-7	NA	TGTGCCAGTAGTATAGCCAGGGGGCGTACCGAGCAGTACTTC	CASSIARGRTEQYF
NA	TRBV10-3	TRBJ2-7	NA	TGTGCCATCAGGGCGGGGAGACCGAATAACGAGCAGTACTTC	CAIRAGRPNNEQYF
TRBD1	TRBV2	TRBJ1-2	few	TGTGCCAGCAGCCCAGGGGGGGTTAACTATGGCTACACCTTC	CASSPGGVNYGYTF
TRBD2	TRBV18	TRBJ2-5	NA	TGTGCCAGCTCATCTAGCGGGGTTGTGGAGACCCAGTACTTC	CASSSSGVVETQYF
TRBD1	TRBV11-3	TRBJ1-1	NA	TGTGCCAGCAGCTTACAGGGGGGGACGAACACTGAAGCTTTCTTT	CASSLQGGTNTEAFF
NA	TRBV6-2/TRBV6-3	TRBJ1-5	NA	TGTGCCAGCAGTTTCTTTTCGGGGAGTGGCAATCAGCCCCAGCATTTT	CASSFFSGSGNQPQHF
TRBD1	TRBV7-9	TRBJ2-3	few	TGTGCCAGCAGCTCATTTTCAGGGGGAGATACGCAGTATTTT	CASSSFSGGDTQYF
NA	TRBV7-3	TRBJ1-1	few	TGTGCCAGCGGCCTTGGGGGGAAGAACACTGAAGCTTTCTTT	CASGLGGKNTEAFF
TRBD2	TRBV7-9	TRBJ2-7	NA	TGTGCCAGCAGCTCGGGCGGGGGGAGCTCCTACGAGCAGTACTTC	CASSSGGGSSYEQYF
NA	TRBV6-1	TRBJ2-4	few	TGTGCCAGCAGTCCGGGCCTTGTCGGGGCGCAGAACATTCAGTACTTC	CASSPGLVGAQNIQYF
TRBD1	TRBV3-1	TRBJ2-7	NA	TGTGCCAGCAGCCTTACAGGGGGCGCTGGTTACGAGCAGTACTTC	CASSLTGGAGYEQYF
TRBD1	TRBV5-4	TRBJ2-1	few	TGTGCCAGCAGCTTGGCCAGGGGGTCCTACAATGAGCAGTTCTTC	CASSLARGSYNEQFF
NA	TRBV28	TRBJ2-3	few	TGTGCCAGCAGTTTGACAGATACGCAGTATTTT	CASSLTDTQYF
TRBD1	TRBV28	TRBJ1-1	NA	TGTGCCAGTACGAGACAGGGGGCCTATAACACTGAAGCTTTCTTT	CASTRQGAYNTEAFF
NA	TRBV7-2	TRBJ1-4	NA	TGTGCCAGCAGCTTTGTGGAAAGTGAAAAACTGTTTTTT	CASSFVESEKLFF